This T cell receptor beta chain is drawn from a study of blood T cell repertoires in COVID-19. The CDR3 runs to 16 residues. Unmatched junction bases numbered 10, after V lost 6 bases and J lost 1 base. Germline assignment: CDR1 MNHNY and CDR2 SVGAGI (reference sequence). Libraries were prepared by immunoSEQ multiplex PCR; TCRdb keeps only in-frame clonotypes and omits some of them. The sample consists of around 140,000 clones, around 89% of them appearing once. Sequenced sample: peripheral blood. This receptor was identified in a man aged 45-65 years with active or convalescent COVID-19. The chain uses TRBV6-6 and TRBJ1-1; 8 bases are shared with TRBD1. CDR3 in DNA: TGTGCCAGCAGACCAACAGGGGGGAGAGCGAACACTGAAGCTTTCTTT. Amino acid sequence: CASRPTGGRANTEAFF.